A single sample is the source of the 16 T cell receptor beta chains below, sequenced in a study of blood T cell repertoires in COVID-19. TCRdb's copy holds only in-frame clones and misses some; the assay was immunoSEQ multiplex PCR. The sample lists over 300,000 clones, about 85% occurring once. Material: PBMCs or T cells enriched from blood (not recorded which). The receptors stem from a woman in her twenties or thirties who had recovered from COVID-19.

The V call is TRBV6-5, the J call TRBJ2-7; TRBD2 agrees at 9 bases. V shed 5 bases, J shed 0 bases, and the junction held 5 bases outside the gene matches. The CDR3 extends over 15 amino acids. Germline V gives CDR1 MNHEY, CDR2 SVGAGI. As DNA, the CDR3 is TGTGCCAGCAGTATGGCGGGGGGGCTCTCCTACGAGCAGTACTTC. Its protein is CASSMAGGLSYEQYF.

This rearrangement joins TRBV9 to TRBJ2-7; tentatively, D is TRBD2 (6 bases). Between the trimmed V and J ends, which lost 3 bases and 0 bases, there was a span of 7 bases. Germline lookup yields CDR1 SGDLS and CDR2 YYNGEE. CDR3 length equals 13 residues. CDR3 region: CASSGGVSYEQYF. As DNA, the CDR3 is TGTGCCAGCAGCGGGGGGGTCTCCTACGAGCAGTACTTC.

The gene calls are TRBV20-1 and TRBJ1-1, with 7 positions matching TRBD1. The junction had 8 bases not matched to a gene; V was cut back by 6 bases and J by 10 bases. The germline CDR1 and CDR2 sequences are DFQATT and SNEGSKA (reference sequence). CDR3 length: 11 residues. The CDR3 reads CSAGRGRAAFF. In nucleotides, the CDR3 is TGCAGTGCGGGTAGGGGGCGGGCAGCTTTCTTT.

The J gene is TRBJ2-5, the V gene TRBV5-1; tentative D call: TRBD2 (6 bases). CDR1 and CDR2 from the germline V gene are SGHRS and YFSETQ. The CDR3 runs 15 residues. The germline V and J ends were trimmed by 0 bases and 0 bases, with 9 bases remaining between them. The CDR3 here is CASSLGTTYQETQYF. The DNA for the CDR3 is TGCGCCAGCAGCTTGGGGACTACTTACCAAGAGACCCAGTACTTC.

The chain couples TRBV6-2 or TRBV6-3 to TRBJ1-2, with D uncertain. Germline V gene sequence: CDR1 MNHEY, CDR2 SVGEGT. The CDR3 is 13 residues long. The V gene lost 0 bases and the J gene lost 4 bases, with 6 bases spanning the gap. The CDR3 protein is CASSYSKAYGYTF. As DNA, the CDR3 is TGTGCCAGCAGTTACTCGAAAGCCTATGGCTACACCTTC.

This sequence joins TRBV30 and TRBJ2-1, with a weak D call TRBD1 (7 bases). V was clipped by 0 bases and J by 4 bases, with 19 bases between them. Germline V gene lookup returns CDR1 GTSNPN and CDR2 SVGIG (reference sequence). The CDR3 sequence is 17 residues long. The CDR3 loop is CAWSVRGTDKTYNEQFF. The CDR3 nucleotides read TGTGCCTGGAGTGTACGGGGGACAGACAAGACATACAATGAGCAGTTCTTC.

The chain uses TRBV3-1 (or the pseudogene TRBV3-2) and TRBJ1-4; D is uncertain. Germline V gives CDR1 LGHDT, CDR2 YNNKEL (reference sequence). The CDR3 contains 12 residues. Deletions cut 1 base from V and 12 bases from J, with 9 bases between. CDR3: CASSQGSGELFF. The CDR3 DNA follows: TGTGCCAGCAGCCAAGGGTCGGGAGAACTGTTTTTT.

J is TRBJ1-1 and V is TRBV15; a possible D gene is TRBD1 (5 bases). The CDR3 consists of 11 residues. The V gene lost 4 bases and the J gene lost 8 bases, with 8 bases spanning the gap. Germline CDR1 is LNHNV and CDR2 is YYDKDF (reference sequence). The CDR3 reads CATSTTGEAFF. CDR3 sequence (DNA): TGTGCCACCAGCACCACAGGAGAAGCTTTCTTT.

J is TRBJ1-2 and V is TRBV30, with D hard to call. CDR1 GTSNPN and CDR2 SVGIG come from the germline V gene (reference sequence). The CDR3 contains 13 residues. V lost 1 base and J lost 8, with 14 bases in between. The CDR3 DNA follows: TGTGCCTGGAGTGGAGACGGGGTGAGCGGCTACACCTTC. It specifies CAWSGDGVSGYTF. The whole variable domain, filled in from reference TRBV30 and TRBJ1-2, reads SQTIHQWPATLVQPVGSPLSLECTVEGTSNPNLYWYRQAAGRGLQLLFYSVGIGQISSEVPQNLSASRPQDRQFILSSKKLLLSDSGFYLCAWSGDGVSGYTFGSGTRLTVV.

This chain links TRBV6-6 with TRBJ2-7; D may be TRBD1 (6 bases). Deletions cut 6 bases from V and 2 bases from J, with 14 bases between. There are 14 residues in the CDR3. Germline loops: CDR1 MNHNY, CDR2 SVGAGI (reference sequence). The CDR3 spells CASSTGTSTYEQYF. CDR3 nucleotide sequence: TGTGCCAGCAGCACCGGGACATCCACCTACGAGCAGTACTTC.

This clone was counted between two and nine times. V is TRBV19 and J is TRBJ1-1; D uncertain. The CDR3 runs 13 residues. Germline CDR1 LNHDA, CDR2 SQIVND (reference sequence). Trimming cost V 3 bases and J 1 base, with 6 bases left between them. The CDR3 nucleotides are TGTGCCAGTAGTATGACATCGAACACTGAAGCTTTCTTT. Amino acids: CASSMTSNTEAFF.

The V call is TRBV19, the J call TRBJ2-3, with D maybe TRBD1 (6 bases). The CDR3 runs to 18 residues. Germline V gives CDR1 LNHDA, CDR2 SQIVND (reference sequence). With 4 bases removed from V and 2 bases from J, the gap between germline ends came to 22 bases. CDR3 nucleotide sequence: TGTGCCAGTAGTACCTACCGGGACATCCGCAGGCCCACAGATACGCAGTATTTT. It is translated as CASSTYRDIRRPTDTQYF.

This clone was counted a few times. The V call is TRBV4-1, the J call TRBJ1-4, with D possibly TRBD1 on 6 matching bases. V lost 5 bases and J 4 bases, leaving 23 bases between the germline ends. CDR3 length: 18 amino acids. The V gene's germline CDR1 is MGHRA and CDR2 YSYEKL. The CDR3 nucleotides are TGCGCCAGCAGCTCCTACAGGGCGGGGGGCGCGGATAATGAAAAACTGTTTTTT. It specifies CASSSYRAGGADNEKLFF.

The CDR3 DNA sequence: TGTGCCAGCAGTGAGCTGGCGGTCCCCTACGAGCAGTACTTC. It translates to CASSELAVPYEQYF. The chain carries TRBV2 and TRBJ2-7; D is unresolved. The CDR3 is 14 amino acids. V was pared by 3 bases and J by 2 bases, with 11 bases between. Germline V CDR1 and CDR2: SNHLY, FYNNEI.

The rearrangement links TRBV6-5 to TRBJ2-5; 8 positions match TRBD1. V shed 6 bases, J shed 1 base, and the junction held 1 base outside the gene matches. This CDR3 comprises 13 residues. Germline V gene data show CDR1 as MNHEY and CDR2 as SVGAGI. CDR3 sequence: CASRGQAQETQYF. CDR3 nucleotides: TGTGCCAGCAGGGGACAGGCCCAAGAGACCCAGTACTTC.

The V gene is TRBV7-2, the J gene TRBJ2-1, with 7 positions matching TRBD1. Germline V CDR1 and CDR2: SGHTA, FQGNSA. Unmatched junction bases numbered 12, after V lost 5 bases and J lost 2 bases. The CDR3 totals 17 residues. CDR3 region: CASSAKGQTLTYNEQFF. The CDR3, as DNA: TGTGCCAGCAGCGCGAAGGGACAGACCCTGACCTACAATGAGCAGTTCTTC.